This TCR beta chain was recovered during a study of cytomegalovirus exposure and HLA in healthy donors (dated by TCRdb to about 2017). At the level of the whole study: An earlier analysis of approximately 600 of the donors reported approximately 270 Gb of sequence data and around 120 million unique TCR beta sequences from some 180 million T cells. HLA typing covered class I and class II loci at four-digit resolution. To study patterns of TCR occurrence, a later analysis re-analyzed previously published TCR beta repertoires from several hundred donors and added high-resolution HLA genotyping. The number of donors typed differed by locus, with about 629-630 for A, B, C, DRB1 and DQB1, 522 for DQA1, approximately 570 for DPA1, and 472 for DPB1. Genome-wide SNP genotypes for about three fifths of the roughly 700 donors were used in a later genetic analysis, which treated that subset as a discovery cohort. In the later analysis, no new phenotypic data were used to find candidate immune exposures; instead, reliance was placed on TCR beta sequences and their occurrence across donors. Donor age, sex, ethnicity and CMV serostatus were collected together with the repertoire data. High-throughput TCR immunosequencing, statistical association of individual TCRs with disease status, and machine learning were combined to predict cytomegalovirus infection status. Roughly 300 gigabases of sequencing data and 78 million or so unique TCR sequences were included in an early release covering roughly 600 HLA-typed donors. All discovery cohort repertoires had been generated on a single sequencing platform. To decide whether each TCR beta V gene segment behaved as functional or pseudogenic, an earlier analysis of approximately 620 of the donors relied on high-throughput TCR beta sequencing. The study aimed to test whether signatures of past pathogen exposure could be identified by cataloging public T cell receptors. On average, about 240,000 unique TCR beta nucleotide sequences were sequenced per donor among some 430 genotyped donors of the cohort, with approximately 18% of those sequences being non-productive. Of the 300 to 450 genotyped donors, over 65% fell in the genetic ancestry cluster associated with self-reported Caucasian donors. A few DR-DQ haplotypes were treated as single units for association and clustering because of strong linkage in the cohort. Using immunosequencing, the study profiled T cell repertoires from 550 to 750 subjects and related those repertoires to cytomegalovirus serostatus. A separate validation cohort of about 110 different subjects was used in addition to the approximately 700-subject first cohort.

Overall results and qualifications from the work: The earlier analysis of some 560 of the donors excluded 15 to 20 rarely observed V segments, including chromosome 9 orphons, because counts were too low. Most CMV-associated TCR beta chains appeared to be HLA-restricted in a later analysis, and the HLA associations seemed to be driven largely by CMV exposure. A later analysis associated roughly 17,000 TCR beta sequences with specific HLA alleles at a false discovery rate of 0.05. In a later analysis, the rate of TCR association differed among HLA loci, with DRB1 alleles having the most associated TCRs and HLA-C alleles having the fewest. The cohort was sequenced for TCR beta chains only, and without alpha or paired-chain data the features that could be detected were limited. Correlated functional status among segregating V segments might reflect linkage disequilibrium, but an unknown experimental factor could not be ruled out. A later genetic analysis associated a missense DCLRE1C variant with V-gene and J-gene trimming of TCR beta chains, and an independent cohort replicated the association. Sequencing depth was assumed to be roughly uniform across donors in the presence/absence analyses, though that assumption may not hold. The only immune exposure information available for the cohort was CMV serostatus. The classifier was reported to diagnose cytomegalovirus status with high specificity and sensitivity in both the original and validation cohorts. A total of 164 TCR beta chains were listed by the study as associated with cytomegalovirus. When HLA alleles, especially DR and DQ, strongly co-occurred, TCR associations were difficult to assign to individual alleles. Some IMGT-functional V segments, including TRBV6-2 and TRBV6-3, could not be told apart with the 87-base-pair reads, so those segments were excluded. An earlier analysis of several hundred of the donors showed that most TCR beta V segments appeared in productive rearrangements either about 90% or about 30% of the time, which broadly matched IMGT annotations. The authors suggested that the approach could potentially be generalized to other disease states and immunological phenotypes. A cluster of highly shared sequence variants was judged likely to represent a technical artifact of the sequencing pipeline. In a later analysis, several top co-occurrence clusters were reported to appear linked to parvovirus B19, influenza, CMV and Epstein-Barr virus. A later genetic analysis reported fewer N-insertions in productive TCRs among donors in an Asian-associated ancestry cluster than the roughly 670-donor mean. Most TCR sequences were observed very rarely across donors, whereas some public TCRs were present in many individuals. In vitro tests confirmed that a few of the cytomegalovirus-associated TCR beta chains recognize cytomegalovirus antigens. A further reported finding was that TCR beta sequences accurately predicted the HLA-A and HLA-B alleles for most subjects in the first cohort. HLA typing was unavailable for some donors at each locus, so association tests used only the typed subset. In a later analysis, HLA-associated TCR beta chains were found to be more clonally expanded and to have lower generation probabilities than equally common non-associated chains.

On this clone itself: Its antigen target is currently unknown. No quality values exist for individual bases; no much larger clone is one base distant.

Based on the germline V gene, the CDR1 and CDR2 sequences are SGHTA and FQGNSA. From the cysteine through the phenylalanine, the CDR3 covers 15 amino acids. Only the CDR3 DNA stays, 45 bases, in frame from base 1. From V the trimming removes 4 bases and from J it removes 4 bases, while the gene matches leave 10 bases of the junction unaccounted for. The cohort was made up of approximately 670 healthy bone marrow donors. At the time of sampling, every cohort member was nominally healthy, though immune exposures that went unrecorded were likely present. The donor tested CMV seronegative, placing the donor among the roughly 350 seronegative members of the cohort. A peripheral blood sample was provided by each donor, and peripheral blood mononuclear cells were used for TCR beta sequencing. The Qiagen DNeasy Blood Extraction Kit was used to extract genomic DNA from the blood cell samples. Libraries were constructed by the immunoSEQ multiplex PCR assay. For the multiplex PCR, a mixture combining 60 forward primers for TCR Vbeta segments and 13 reverse primers for TCR Jbeta segments was used. A multiplex PCR assay on genomic DNA amplified the CDR3 region of rearranged TCR beta genes. Amplified TCR beta libraries were sequenced as 87-base-pair reads on the Illumina HiSeq System. The authors processed their data as follows. A later analysis counted approximately 74 million unique TCR beta chains across the 600 to 850 repertoires, and 10 million to 11 million of these chains were shared by at least two donors. To remove PCR and sequencing errors, raw reads were error-corrected and collapsed into unique sequences using a nearest-neighbor algorithm that merged closely related sequences. Alignment of CDR3 sequences to IMGT reference sequences was used to assign V, D and J gene segments. For a sequence to be retained, a match of at least six nucleotides was required to both a V gene segment and a J gene segment. Rearrangements were called productive when the CDR3 lacked stop codons and stayed in frame with V and J; all others were non-productive. CDR3 was defined by IMGT convention, running from the second conserved V-encoded cysteine to the conserved J-encoded phenylalanine. In an earlier analysis of around 640 of the donors, sequences lacking an unambiguous match to a single V gene segment were excluded. An earlier analysis of under 750 of the donors called V segments functional above 56.7% productive rearrangements and segregating when the between-donor standard deviation exceeded 5%. A statistical classification framework was developed to diagnose cytomegalovirus status using the catalog of TCR beta chain sequences. In a later analysis, TCR nucleotide sequences were compared against IMGT/GENE-DB human TR gene sequences so that V and J genes could be assigned. A later analysis assigned CDR3 sequences and most-parsimonious VDJ recombination scenarios with the TCRdist pipeline. In a later analysis, each TCR beta chain was defined by its CDR3 amino acid sequence together with its V-gene family, and reads without a unique V-gene family were excluded. In a later analysis, 450 to 600 highly shared, low-generation-probability nucleotide sequences were removed to address suspected cross-contamination and a sequencing artifact. A later analysis calculated a clonal expansion index for each public chain from normalized within-repertoire ranks of inferred template counts. In a later analysis, generation probabilities were computed using a VDJ recombination model fitted to out-of-frame rearrangements, and the results were checked against IGoR. A later analysis scored TCR-TCR, TCR-HLA and TCR-CMV co-occurrence with hypergeometric tests, applying a repertoire-size bias correction to TCR pairs. To estimate false discovery rates, a later analysis permuted the HLA or CMV assignments 20 times. In a later analysis, co-occurring TCRs were grouped using DBSCAN, and TCRdist sequence similarity was added for clustering within HLA-allele-positive subsets. Repertoires with fewer than 30,000 or more than 120,000 public chains were left out of co-occurrence clustering, as were a handful of repertoires with anomalous nucleotide sharing. Imported from immuneACCESS, the table was reduced by TCRdb to in-frame sequences with V and J called. These copies leave out some clones; in studies compared against another copy, an unresolved V gene accounts for under half, and the cause of the remainder is not known. V, J and clone size derive from that table, while D and trimming were established from the DNA sequence. Recorded for this sample are more than 85,000 clones; more than 80% of them occurred a single time. Approximately 6.1% of the sample lies in the top ten.

The rearrangement combines TRBV7-2 with TRBJ2-7; 7 bases in the middle match TRBD2. The clonotype originates from a man younger than 30 in good health and CMV-seronegative. Sequencing was done on a sample of PBMCs. DNA sequence: TGTGCCAGCAGCTCGCGGGGTAGCGGGCTATACGAGCAGTACTTC. Translated, this gives CASSSRGSGLYEQYF.